The T cell receptor (beta chain) described here comes from a study of CD8+ T cells in alopecia areata. Notes on the study in general: Relative to mice, TCR sharing across patients was less clear, a difference possibly HLA-related. Higher clonality than in normal scalp was seen in lesional scalp, especially alopecia totalis/universalis.

It was cDNA, reverse transcribed from extracted RNA, that served as the sequencing template. Method: immunoSEQ multiplex PCR; TCRdb's copy keeps in-frame clones and lacks some. Among 95,000 to 150,000 clones listed, roughly 50% were seen once. The V end lost 6 bases, the J end lost 6 bases, and 17 bases lay between the germline ends. The CDR3 extends over 13 amino acids. Germline CDR1 and CDR2: SQVTM and ANQGSEA. Collected material from alopecia areata patients comprised lesional scalp punch biopsies and peripheral blood. Comments on this clone: The antigen is unknown.

Material for sequencing was NKG2D-low CD8+ T cells sorted from blood. The chain joins TRBV29-1 to TRBJ1-2; D gene unclear. The TCR comes from a human donor with alopecia areata. The CDR3 spells CSVVETMGDGYTF. DNA of the CDR3: TGCAGCGTAGTGGAGACAATGGGCGATGGCTACACCTTC.